The 26 T cell receptor beta chains below were found in one sample sequenced in a study of breast tumors, draining lymph nodes, adjacent tissues. Axillary draining lymph nodes of breast cancer patients supplied the node samples. TCRdb reprocessed the multiplex PCR reads via MiXCR and lists one record per CDR3 protein. The data contain approximately 280,000 distinct CDR3 sequences, roughly 31% of them singletons. Specimen: axillary lymph node tissue. The receptors derive from a female donor with breast cancer. Some clones in this sample may be carry-over from other donors' samples.

This clonotype was recorded only once. The chain has TRBV25-1 and TRBJ2-1, with a possible D match to TRBD1 (5 bases). The CDR3 loop spans 12 amino acids. Per germline, CDR1 MGHDK and CDR2 SYGVNS. CDR3 coding DNA: TGTGCTAAATCGTCAGGGATCGTAGAGCAGTTCTTC. It encodes CAKSSGIVEQFF.

This clonotype was observed many times. V is TRBV10-2 and J is TRBJ1-6; TRBD1 aligns across 7 bases. Germline CDR1 WSHSY, CDR2 SAAADI. CDR3 length: 17 residues. Losses at the gene ends were 2 bases for V and 6 bases for J; bases not matched to a gene: 10. The chain's CDR3 is CASSEPRDRLGNSPLHF. The CDR3 coding sequence is TGCGCCAGCAGTGAGCCCCGGGACAGATTGGGTAATTCACCCCTCCACTTT.

This clonotype has a count of ten or more. The chain has TRBV7-9 and TRBJ2-6; D could derive from TRBD1 or TRBD2 (5 bases each). This CDR3 region has 19 residues. V was shortened by 5 bases and J by 3 bases, with 23 bases between the two germline ends. The germline gives CDR1 SEHNR, CDR2 FQNEAQ (reference sequence). The CDR3 region is CASSLLRDASHGGANVLTF. DNA for the CDR3: TGTGCCAGCAGCCTCCTGAGGGACGCTTCTCATGGTGGGGCCAACGTCCTGACTTTC.

The gene calls are TRBV3-1 and TRBJ2-2; unclear D gene. The CDR3 length is 15 residues. Trimming pared 1 base from V and 4 bases from J, leaving 10 bases between. The germline gives CDR1 LGHDT, CDR2 YNNKEL (reference sequence). This CDR3 is CASSQGETSTGELFF. The DNA of the CDR3 is TGTGCCAGCAGCCAAGGGGAAACGAGCACCGGGGAGCTGTTTTTT.

This clonotype was seen a handful of times. This chain joins TRBV30 and TRBJ1-4, with 7 nucleotides matching TRBD1. The CDR3 covers 14 residues. Trimming at V came to 2 bases and at J to 4 bases, leaving 4 bases not matched to a gene. Per the germline V gene, CDR1 is GTSNPN and CDR2 is SVGIG (reference sequence). CDR3 sequence (DNA): TGTGCCTGGAGTTTCCAGGGGGGTAATGAAAAACTGTTTTTT. This encodes CAWSFQGGNEKLFF.

This clonotype has ten or more counts. J is TRBJ2-7 and V is TRBV9, with 10 bases that match TRBD1. Germline V gives CDR1 SGDLS, CDR2 YYNGEE. The CDR3 sequence is 13 residues long. Unmatched junction bases numbered 3, after V lost 3 bases and J lost 6 bases. The CDR3 spells CASSGQGAREQYF. As DNA, the CDR3 is TGTGCCAGCAGCGGACAGGGGGCCCGCGAGCAGTACTTC.

Regarding this clonotype: The DNA is omitted, as the CDR3 cannot be located on it reliably, and the CDR3 follows TCRdb's listing. The V and J genes are TRBV24-1 and TRBJ2-1; the table's TRBD1 call for D was not verified on the DNA. Germline CDR1 is KGHDR and CDR2 is SFDVKD. The CDR3 is made up of 22 amino acids, end residues included. The chain's CDR3 is CATSDGTGTCASSISGANEQFF.

On this clonotype itself: Because the CDR3's place on the DNA is in doubt, the DNA is left out and the CDR3 is given as listed by TCRdb. This chain joins TRBV11-3 and TRBJ2-5; TRBD2 reflects the table's D call only, with no check against the DNA. Germline assignment: CDR1 SGHNT and CDR2 YENEEA. Both ends counted, the CDR3 spans 23 residues. The CDR3 is CASSRRGSRELFFGEGSRLTQYF.

Ten or more counts support this clonotype. This chain joins TRBV6-5 and TRBJ1-5, with 8 positions matching TRBD1. This CDR3 has 15 residues. V shed 6 bases, J shed 0 bases, and the junction held 4 bases outside the gene matches. Germline V gene sequence: CDR1 MNHEY, CDR2 SVGAGI. The CDR3 nucleotides read TGTGCCAGCAGCTCGGGACAGGTTAGCAATCAGCCCCAGCATTTT. Translation: CASSSGQVSNQPQHF.

The J gene is TRBJ2-7, the V gene TRBV20-1; maybe TRBD2 (6 bases). CDR3 size: 18 residues. Trimming took off 5 bases at V and 3 bases at J, with 29 bases between the two ends. Germline V gene sequence: CDR1 DFQATT, CDR2 SNEGSKA (reference sequence). The CDR3 loop reads CSAGVGGGGDLGYYEQYF. The CDR3 DNA is TGCAGTGCTGGGGTGGGGGGAGGAGGGGATTTAGGGTACTACGAGCAGTACTTC.

About this clonotype: A much larger clone differs from this one at a single base, so this may be a read error. The chain combines TRBV12-3 or TRBV12-4 with TRBJ2-1; 12 nucleotides align to TRBD2. CDR3 length: 15 residues. This CDR3 reads CASSFTSGRRVEQLF. CDR3 bases: TGTGCCAGCAGTTTTACTAGCGGGAGGCGGGTTGAGCAGCTCTTC.

The J gene is TRBJ1-1, the V gene TRBV20-1; D is uncertain. This CDR3 region has 15 residues. V gave up 1 base and J gave up 2 bases, with 14 bases separating them. In germline, CDR1 is DFQATT, CDR2 SNEGSKA (reference sequence). The CDR3 sequence is CSARVLLRSNTEAFF. CDR3 coding DNA: TGCAGTGCTAGAGTGTTGCTGCGTTCCAACACTGAAGCTTTCTTT.

The genes are TRBV27 and TRBJ2-7, with TRBD2 matching 7 bases. Germline V gives CDR1 MNHEY, CDR2 SMNVEV (reference sequence). V lost 2 bases and J lost 0; bases outside the gene matches: 7. The CDR3 totals 16 residues. This CDR3 reads CASSLRSGTYSYEQYF. The CDR3 bases are TGTGCCAGCAGTTTACGGAGCGGGACCTACTCCTACGAGCAGTACTTC.

About this clonotype itself: A read error may account for a junction end that differs from germline. This chain uses TRBV3-1 with TRBJ1-3; the D is unclear. The CDR3 totals 15 residues. Germline values: CDR1 LGHDT, CDR2 YNNKEL (reference sequence). The CDR3 reads CASSPRGITGNTLYF. DNA for the CDR3: TGTGCCAGCAGCCCGCGGGGAATCACTGGAAACACCTTATATTTT. The whole variable domain, remainder taken from reference TRBV3-1 and TRBJ1-3, is DTAVSQTPKYLVTQMGNDKSIKCEQNLGHDTMYWYKQDSKKFLKIMFSYNNKELIINETVPNRFSPKSPDKAHLNLHINSLELGDSAVYFCASSPRGITGNTLYFGEGSWLTVV.

This clonotype appeared many times. The rearrangement uses TRBV20-1 and TRBJ2-5; 7 bases match TRBD2. The CDR3 runs 15 residues. V lost 5 bases to trimming and J lost 5 bases; unmatched junction nucleotides: 14. Germline-derived CDR1 and CDR2 are DFQATT and SNEGSKA (reference sequence). The DNA of the CDR3 is TGCAGTGCTCCCTTGAGCGGGAAGGGGTATGAGACCCAGTACTTC. Translating gives CSAPLSGKGYETQYF.

This chain links TRBV20-1 with TRBJ1-5; D is possibly TRBD1 (6 bases). Germline CDR1 and CDR2: DFQATT and SNEGSKA (reference sequence). Trimming took off 1 base at V and 2 bases at J, with 9 bases between the two ends. The CDR3 has 14 residues. The CDR3 DNA follows: TGCAGTGCTAGAGGCAGGGGACGCAATCAGCCCCAGCATTTT. Protein product: CSARGRGRNQPQHF.

In the case of this clonotype: The CDR3 carries no conserved terminal phenylalanine or tryptophan, so it likely arises from a read error. The chain carries TRBV5-1 and TRBJ2-1; 9 bases are shared with TRBD2. Trimming removed 3 bases from V and 6 bases from J; junction bases left unmatched: 7. Germline loops: CDR1 SGHRS, CDR2 YFSETQ. This CDR3 is 15 amino acids long. CDR3 DNA: TGCGCCAGCAGCTCCGGGATTAGCGGGAGCAATGAGCAGTTCTCC. It specifies CASSSGISGSNEQFS.

Comment on this clonotype: Given a much more abundant clone one base away, this may be a read error. The rearrangement links TRBV5-5 to TRBJ1-2, with a weak D call TRBD1 (6 bases). V lost 4 bases and J lost 6, with 25 bases in between. The CDR3 runs to 17 residues. Per the germline V gene, CDR1 is SGHKS and CDR2 is YYEKEE (reference sequence). The CDR3 sequence is CASSLHPRGRGGDGYTF. CDR3 bases: TGTGCCAGCAGCCTACATCCCCGCGGGAGGGGGGGCGATGGCTACACCTTC. Drawing the rest from reference TRBV5-5 and TRBJ1-2, the complete variable domain is DAGVTQSPTHLIKTRGQQVTLRCSPISGHKSVSWYQQVLGQGPQFIFQYYEKEERGRGNFPDRFSARQFPNYSSELNVNALLLGDSALYLCASSLHPRGRGGDGYTFGSGTRLTVV.

In its sample, this clonotype was seen many times. V and J are TRBV4-3 and TRBJ2-3, with TRBD1 identical over 12 bases. This CDR3 comprises 16 residues. Unmatched junction bases numbered 3, after V lost 3 bases and J lost 2 bases. Germline V lookup: CDR1 LGHNA, CDR2 YSLEER. The CDR3 here is CASSHRDRGLTDTQYF. The CDR3 DNA reads as TGCGCCAGCAGCCACAGGGACAGGGGGCTCACAGATACGCAGTATTTT.

This clonotype was recorded at least ten times. The chain couples TRBV6-1 to TRBJ1-2; D is possibly TRBD1 (5 bases). The CDR3 totals 14 residues. Germline CDR1 reads MNHNS; CDR2 reads SASEGT. V was trimmed by 1 base and J by 2 bases, leaving 8 bases between them. The CDR3 sequence: CASSEVGGNYGYTF. In DNA, the CDR3 is TGTGCCAGCAGTGAAGTCGGGGGGAACTATGGCTACACCTTC.

The sample holds many counts of this clonotype. This sequence joins TRBV20-1 and TRBJ2-3; D gene uncertain. The V end was cut by 1 base, the J end by 6 bases, with 14 bases between. This CDR3 contains 14 residues. Germline values: CDR1 DFQATT, CDR2 SNEGSKA (reference sequence). As DNA, the CDR3 is TGCAGTGCTAGAGTCCCATTGAATCCGGATACGCAGTATTTT. Protein sequence: CSARVPLNPDTQYF.

The chain is built from TRBV5-6 and TRBJ2-7; 8 bases fit TRBD1. Germline assignment: CDR1 SGHDT and CDR2 YYEEEE. Germline trimming cut 4 bases from V and 3 bases from J; bases unmatched to any gene: 12. This CDR3 has 16 residues. The CDR3, as DNA: TGTGCCAGCAGCATCATCCAAGGGACAGGCAACTACGAGCAGTACTTC. It yields the protein CASSIIQGTGNYEQYF.

This clonotype was seen ten or more times. The chain joins TRBV6-4 to TRBJ2-1; 8 positions agree with TRBD2. Germline loops: CDR1 MRHNA, CDR2 SNTAGT. The V and J ends lost 5 bases and 2 bases, in that order; junction bases with no gene match: 5. This CDR3 is built from 15 residues. The DNA for the CDR3 is TGTGCCAGCAGTCCACGCGGGGGGACCTACAATGAGCAGTTCTTC. Translation gives CASSPRGGTYNEQFF.

This clonotype was recorded many times. The V call is TRBV7-8, the J call TRBJ2-6; D is unresolved. V was cut by 6 bases and J by 0 bases, with 15 bases left in between. From germline, CDR1 is SGHVS and CDR2 FQNEAQ. The CDR3 is made up of 17 amino acids. For the CDR3, the DNA is TGTGCCAGCAGTTATTTCTGGACGGACTCTGGGGCCAACGTCCTGACTTTC. Protein: CASSYFWTDSGANVLTF.

This clonotype was detected ten times or more. V gene TRBV11-3 combines with J gene TRBJ1-6; maybe TRBD1 (5 bases). CDR1 SGHNT and CDR2 YENEEA come from the germline V gene. V shed 3 bases and J shed 6 bases, with 12 bases lying between them. This CDR3 contains 15 residues. The CDR3 DNA sequence: TGTGCCAGCAGCTTGGGGGTTAGGATTAATTCACCCCTCCACTTT. Its translation is CASSLGVRINSPLHF.

Ten or more counts support this clonotype. The chain couples TRBV6-1 to TRBJ1-2, with D tentatively TRBD1 (6 bases). CDR3 size: 13 residues. With 8 bases removed from V and 8 bases from J, the gap between germline ends came to 18 bases. CDR1 and CDR2 from the germline V gene are MNHNS and SASEGT. Here the CDR3 DNA reads TGTGCCAGCTCCAGGGGTGAGGGGTCGGGCTACACCTTC. This sequence encodes CASSRGEGSGYTF.